Presented here are 28 T cell receptor beta chains from one specimen sequenced in a study of persistence of HIV-infected CD4 T cells. Cells were stimulated nonspecifically with anti-CD3/anti-CD28 magnetic beads. Sorting of responding CD4+ T cells relied on upregulated CD40 ligand together with CD69. Antigen specificity for these receptors is unknown. This was the immunoSEQ version 4 assay in survey mode. Clones were read by immunoSEQ multiplex PCR, and TCRdb kept only the in-frame ones, dropping some. This repertoire shows over 35,000 clones, approximately 89% found once; its top ten account for around 1.8%. Sample: CD4+ T cells sorted from PBMCs after 18-hour stimulation, taken from a patient who received antiretroviral therapy. Receptor source: an adult man with HIV who was CMV-seropositive.

The genes are TRBV27 and TRBJ2-3; 8 nucleotides agree with TRBD2. The CDR3 is 18 amino acids. V lost 2 bases to trimming and J lost 1 base; unmatched junction nucleotides: 11. Germline CDR1 and CDR2: MNHEY and SMNVEV (reference sequence). The CDR3 reads CASSLSPPKTSGTDTQYF. DNA of the CDR3: TGTGCCAGCAGTTTAAGCCCCCCCAAGACTAGCGGCACAGATACGCAGTATTTT.

This chain connects TRBV18 to TRBJ1-1; TRBD1 matches at 8 bases. Germline trimming cut 3 bases from V and 0 bases from J; bases unmatched to any gene: 3. Germline loops: CDR1 KGHSH, CDR2 LQKENI. CDR3 length: 15 residues. The CDR3 reads CASSPRTGMNTEAFF. In nucleotides, the CDR3 is TGTGCCAGCTCACCGCGGACAGGGATGAACACTGAAGCTTTCTTT.

This clone was counted once. A much larger clone sits a single nucleotide away, making a read error possible. This chain joins TRBV7-3 and TRBJ1-3; D is perhaps TRBD1 (6 bases). Germline V CDR1 and CDR2: SGHTA, FQGTGA. The CDR3 has 16 amino acids. The CDR3 DNA reads TGTGCCAGCAGCTTAACAGGGGGAAACTCTGAAAACACCATATATTTT. Its protein product is CASSLTGGNSENTIYF.

The chain joins TRBV10-3 to TRBJ2-2; 11 bases align to TRBD1. CDR1 and CDR2 from the germline V gene are ENHRY and SYGVKD. With 8 bases clipped from V and 4 bases from J, the junction kept 0 bases outside the gene matches. CDR3 size: 13 residues. The CDR3: CAIGTGGTGELFF. For the CDR3, the DNA is TGTGCCATCGGGACAGGGGGCACCGGGGAGCTGTTTTTT.

The chain employs TRBV7-9 and TRBJ2-2, with 8 bases fitting TRBD2. This CDR3 is built from 15 residues. Looked up from germline, CDR1 is SEHNR and CDR2 is FQNEAQ (reference sequence). The trim removed 0 bases at V and 6 bases at J, leaving 3 bases unmatched. CDR3 nucleotides: TGTGCCAGCAGCTTAGCTAGCGGGGCAGCCGGGGAGCTGTTTTTT. The encoded protein is CASSLASGAAGELFF.

This rearrangement joins TRBV19 to TRBJ2-2, with 9 bases that match TRBD1. Germline CDR1 reads LNHDA; CDR2 reads SQIVND (reference sequence). This CDR3 contains 17 residues. With 1 base clipped from V and 0 bases from J, the junction kept 3 bases outside the gene matches. The CDR3 region is CASSIVGTGSNTGELFF. Written as DNA, the CDR3 is TGTGCCAGTAGTATAGTTGGGACAGGGTCGAACACCGGGGAGCTGTTTTTT.

This chain uses TRBV9 with TRBJ2-3; 9 bases are shared with TRBD1. The germline V gene encodes CDR1 SGDLS and CDR2 YYNGEE. V lost 4 bases, J lost 0 bases, and 9 bases stayed unmatched. The CDR3 is 17 amino acids. The CDR3 loop reads CASSRDREYYSTDTQYF. CDR3 nucleotides: TGTGCCAGCAGCCGGGACAGGGAATACTATAGCACAGATACGCAGTATTTT. Complete variable domain (other parts from reference TRBV9 and TRBJ2-3): DSGVTQTPKHLITATGQRVTLRCSPRSGDLSVYWYQQSLDQGLQFLIQYYNGEERAKGNILERFSAQQFPDLHSELNLSSLELGDSALYFCASSRDREYYSTDTQYFGPGTRLTVL.

This rearrangement joins TRBV27 to TRBJ1-5, with 7 positions matching TRBD1. Germline V gene data show CDR1 as MNHEY and CDR2 as SMNVEV (reference sequence). The CDR3 contains 14 residues. After removal of 9 bases from V and 1 base from J, the junction contained 6 bases not matched to a gene. The CDR3 DNA is TGTGCCAGTAGGGGGCCAGGAAGCAATCAGCCCCAGCATTTT. It yields the protein CASRGPGSNQPQHF.

The gene calls are TRBV7-2 and TRBJ2-7; 13 bases line up with TRBD2. The CDR3 contains 17 residues. CDR1 and CDR2 (germline): SGHTA, FQGNSA. V was clipped by 1 base and J by 5 bases; unmatched bases: 8. CDR3 sequence reads: CASSLVGTSGAPDEQYF. The CDR3 DNA sequence: TGTGCCAGCAGCTTAGTTGGGACTAGCGGGGCCCCCGACGAGCAGTACTTC.

This chain links TRBV3-1 (or the pseudogene TRBV3-2) with TRBJ2-7, with TRBD1 identical over 7 bases. The V gene end was trimmed by 4 bases and the J gene end by 6 bases; junction bases not matched to a gene: 3. This CDR3 has 12 amino acids. Germline-derived CDR1 and CDR2 are LGHDT and YNNKEL (reference sequence). CDR3 in DNA: TGTGCCAGCAGCCGACAGGGTGGCGAGCAGTACTTC. Translated, it gives CASSRQGGEQYF.

The V gene is TRBV3-1 (or the pseudogene TRBV3-2), the J gene TRBJ2-3; 8 bases line up with TRBD1. The CDR3 sequence is 15 residues long. Trimming took 4 bases from V and 5 from J; bases not matched to a gene: 8. CDR1 and CDR2 from the germline V gene are LGHDT and YNNKEL (reference sequence). CDR3 residues: CASSPRPGGQDTQYF. CDR3 DNA sequence: TGTGCCAGCAGCCCAAGACCAGGGGGCCAAGATACGCAGTATTTT.

The chain links TRBV13 to TRBJ2-7, with TRBD1 identical over 7 bases. V lost 8 bases to trimming and J lost 0 bases; unmatched junction nucleotides: 4. This CDR3 has 13 residues. Per the germline V gene, CDR1 is PRHDT and CDR2 is FYEKMQ (reference sequence). The CDR3 here is CASSGQISYEQYF. As DNA, the CDR3 is TGTGCCAGCTCGGGACAGATCTCCTACGAGCAGTACTTC.

The gene calls are TRBV2 and TRBJ1-2; no clear D gene. Between the trimmed V and J ends, which lost 2 bases and 4 bases, there was a span of 11 bases. This CDR3 comprises 14 residues. Germline lookup yields CDR1 SNHLY and CDR2 FYNNEI. CDR3 DNA sequence: TGTGCCAGCAGTGAAATTAACAGCAGCTATGGCTACACCTTC. Its protein is CASSEINSSYGYTF.

V usage is TRBV5-4 and J usage is TRBJ1-6; 7 bases agree with TRBD1. V trimming: 1 base; J trimming: 10 bases; junction bases outside the gene matches: 5. Germline V gene sequence: CDR1 SGHNT, CDR2 YYREEE (reference sequence). CDR3 length: 14 amino acids. As DNA, the CDR3 is TGTGCCAGCAGCTTGTTTACAGGGGACTCACCCCTCCACTTT. Translated: CASSLFTGDSPLHF.

This chain connects TRBV30 to TRBJ1-3; D remains unclear. Germline-derived CDR1 and CDR2 are GTSNPN and SVGIG (reference sequence). Trimming left V 3 bases short and J 2 bases short, with 8 bases between. The CDR3 totals 13 residues. CDR3 sequence: CAWSQHTGNTIYF. The CDR3 DNA is TGTGCCTGGAGCCAGCATACTGGAAACACCATATATTTT.

The chain recombines TRBV6-5 with TRBJ2-3; D is unclear. V shed 8 bases and J shed 1 base, with 7 bases lying between them. Per the germline V gene, CDR1 is MNHEY and CDR2 is SVGAGI. There are 12 residues in the CDR3. CDR3 residues: CASYGGTDTQYF. CDR3 bases: TGTGCCAGCTATGGCGGCACAGATACGCAGTATTTT.

The CDR3 bases are TGTGCCAGTAGGAACACCGGGACATTCTCCTACGAGCAGTACTTC. This codes for CASRNTGTFSYEQYF. The V gene is TRBV19, the J gene TRBJ2-7; tentative D call: TRBD1 (6 bases). Trimming removed 6 bases from V and 0 bases from J, with 15 bases in between. Germline V gene sequence: CDR1 LNHDA, CDR2 SQIVND (reference sequence). This CDR3 spans 15 amino acids.

This chain links TRBV5-4 with TRBJ1-2; 7 bases are shared with TRBD1. Trimming took 4 bases from V and 0 from J; bases not matched to a gene: 9. The length of the CDR3 is 16 residues. Germline CDR1 SGHNT, CDR2 YYREEE (reference sequence). This CDR3 reads CASSPGGQVANYGYTF. Written as DNA, the CDR3 is TGTGCCAGCAGCCCGGGCGGACAGGTAGCTAACTATGGCTACACCTTC.

This clone is a singleton in its sample. The gene calls are TRBV5-8 and TRBJ2-3; the D gene is possibly TRBD1 (6 bases). The CDR3 is made up of 16 amino acids. Germline V gives CDR1 SGHTS, CDR2 YDEGEE. The ends were cut back, 2 bases at V and 0 bases at J, with 13 bases in the middle. CDR3 residues: CASSLGGWTSTDTQYF. CDR3 nucleotide sequence: TGTGCCAGCAGCTTAGGGGGATGGACTAGCACAGATACGCAGTATTTT. Using reference TRBV5-8 and TRBJ2-3 for the parts outside the CDR3, the full variable domain is EAGVTQSPTHLIKTRGQQATLRCSPISGHTSVYWYQQALGLGLQFLLWYDEGEERNRGNFPPRFSGRQFPNYSSELNVNALELEDSALYLCASSLGGWTSTDTQYFGPGTRLTVL.

V and J are TRBV5-1 and TRBJ1-4, with TRBD1 matching over 9 bases. The germline V gene has CDR1 SGHRS and CDR2 YFSETQ. V was pared by 4 bases and J by 1 base, with 5 bases of the junction left unmatched. The CDR3 spans 16 residues. In DNA form, the CDR3 reads TGCGCCAGCAGCGAAGGGACAGGGTTAACTAATGAAAAACTGTTTTTT. The encoded protein is CASSEGTGLTNEKLFF.

The chain has TRBV5-1 and TRBJ1-5; D ambiguous. Deletions cut 0 bases from V and 6 bases from J, with 7 bases between. This CDR3 spans 13 amino acids. Germline V gives CDR1 SGHRS, CDR2 YFSETQ. This chain's CDR3 is CASSLEEGQPQHF. CDR3 DNA: TGCGCCAGCAGCTTGGAGGAGGGTCAGCCCCAGCATTTT.

The chain couples TRBV29-1 to TRBJ2-6; no reliable D call. Germline CDR1 is SQVTM and CDR2 is ANQGSEA. The CDR3 runs 15 residues. V was shortened by 5 bases and J by 0 bases, with 11 bases between the two germline ends. Here the CDR3 reads CSVRTVNSGANVLTF. The CDR3 nucleotides read TGCAGCGTTAGGACGGTGAACTCTGGGGCCAACGTCCTGACTTTC.

This clone was counted once. This chain connects TRBV27 to TRBJ2-5, with a tentative D call TRBD2 (5 bases). This CDR3 comprises 15 residues. The V gene's germline CDR1 is MNHEY and CDR2 SMNVEV (reference sequence). V lost 2 bases and J lost 2, with 12 bases in between. The CDR3 DNA follows: TGTGCCAGCAGTTTAGTTTCGGGGAAACAAGAGACCCAGTACTTC. Translating it yields CASSLVSGKQETQYF.

In its sample, this clone was seen once. The chain joins TRBV2 to TRBJ2-3, with a weak D call TRBD2 (6 bases). Between the trimmed V and J ends, which lost 7 bases and 0 bases, there was a span of 11 bases. This CDR3 has 14 residues. Germline lookup yields CDR1 SNHLY and CDR2 FYNNEI. The CDR3 sequence is CASNRLGSTDTQYF. CDR3 in DNA: TGTGCCAGCAATAGACTAGGCAGCACAGATACGCAGTATTTT.

The rearrangement joins TRBV29-1 to TRBJ1-5; 9 bases agree with TRBD1. J gave up 3 bases and V 8 bases, and 2 bases lay outside the gene matches. Germline V CDR1 and CDR2: SQVTM, ANQGSEA. CDR3 length: 12 amino acids. In DNA, the CDR3 is TGCAGCACAGGGGGCGACAATCAGCCCCAGCATTTT. Residues: CSTGGDNQPQHF.

The chain's CDR3 is CASSLGGGAYYGYTF. The CDR3 nucleotides read TGTGCCAGCAGCTTAGGAGGGGGGGCGTACTATGGCTACACCTTC. This chain uses TRBV7-9 with TRBJ1-2; a weak D match, TRBD1 (6 bases). The V and J ends lost 1 base and 3 bases respectively, with 12 bases between them. The CDR3 has 15 residues. CDR1 is SEHNR, CDR2 FQNEAQ, per germline (reference sequence).

This sequence joins TRBV5-1 and TRBJ1-2; 7 bases align to TRBD1. The CDR3 is 14 amino acids. Germline V gene sequence: CDR1 SGHRS, CDR2 YFSETQ. V shed 0 bases, J shed 2 bases, and the junction held 1 base outside the gene matches. The CDR3 sequence: CASSLETGNYGYTF. In DNA form, the CDR3 reads TGCGCCAGCAGCTTGGAGACAGGGAACTATGGCTACACCTTC. Based on the CDR3 plus reference TRBV5-1 and TRBJ1-2, the full variable domain is KAGVTQTPRYLIKTRGQQVTLSCSPISGHRSVSWYQQTPGQGLQFLFEYFSETQRNKGNFPGRFSGRQFSNSRSEMNVSTLELGDSALYLCASSLETGNYGYTFGSGTRLTVV.

This chain links TRBV5-8 with TRBJ2-7, with 7 bases identical to TRBD2. Trimming at V came to 1 base and at J to 3 bases, leaving 7 bases not matched to a gene. The CDR3 runs to 15 residues. CDR1 and CDR2 (germline): SGHTS, YDEGEE. CDR3 region: CASSLWGGPIYEQYF. The CDR3 region has the DNA TGTGCCAGCAGCTTGTGGGGGGGACCCATCTACGAGCAGTACTTC.